A single sample is the source of the 9 T cell receptor beta chains below, sequenced in a study of blood T cell repertoires in COVID-19. Method: immunoSEQ multiplex PCR; TCRdb's copy keeps in-frame clones and lacks some. Of about 50,000 clones in the sample, approximately 83% are singletons; the top ten hold around 7.2%. Sequenced: peripheral blood. Receptors originate from a man aged 65 to 85 with active COVID-19.

V usage is TRBV6-5 and J usage is TRBJ1-6; D gene ambiguous. Trimming pared 6 bases from V and 4 bases from J, leaving 13 bases between. This CDR3 has 15 amino acids. Per the germline V gene, CDR1 is MNHEY and CDR2 is SVGAGI. CDR3 nucleotides: TGTGCCAGCAGCCCCTGGGCCTCTTATAATTCACCCCTCCACTTT. Protein sequence: CASSPWASYNSPLHF.

Only one count was recorded for this clone. The rearrangement uses TRBV4-1 and TRBJ2-7, with a weak D call TRBD1 (6 bases). Trimming took off 5 bases at V and 5 bases at J, with 16 bases between the two ends. This CDR3 comprises 14 residues. Per germline, CDR1 MGHRA and CDR2 YSYEKL. For the CDR3, the DNA is TGCGCCAGCAGCGTACGGACAGCTCGCAACGAGCAGTACTTC. It is translated as CASSVRTARNEQYF.

This sequence joins TRBV23-1 and TRBJ1-6; 8 bases map to TRBD1. TRBV23-1 is identified as an open reading frame with a role that is uncertain. Trimming cost V 4 bases and J 2 bases; bases outside gene matches: 4. The CDR3 sequence is 16 residues long. CDR3 amino acids: CASSLTGGTYNSPLHF. The CDR3 DNA reads TGCGCCAGCAGTCTTACAGGGGGGACCTATAATTCACCCCTCCACTTT.

V and J are TRBV6-6 and TRBJ1-5; TRBD1 agrees at 9 bases. The V gene's germline CDR1 is MNHNY and CDR2 SVGAGI (reference sequence). CDR3 size: 16 residues. V was pared by 1 base and J by 0 bases, with 1 base of the junction left unmatched. CDR3 sequence (DNA): TGTGCCAGCAGTTACTGGACAGGGGATAGCAATCAGCCCCAGCATTTT. This translates into CASSYWTGDSNQPQHF.

The CDR3 sequence: CAWSVQGQPQHF. The DNA of the CDR3 is TGTGCCTGGAGTGTACAGGGACAGCCCCAGCATTTT. The chain employs TRBV30 and TRBJ1-5; maybe TRBD1 (6 bases). In germline, CDR1 is GTSNPN, CDR2 SVGIG (reference sequence). This CDR3 has 12 amino acids. Trimming stripped 0 bases from V and 7 bases from J, with 7 bases between.

This rearrangement joins TRBV4-2 to TRBJ2-5, with 10 positions matching TRBD1. V gave up 0 bases and J gave up 5 bases; unmatched junction bases: 12. CDR1 is LGHNA, CDR2 YNFKEQ, per germline. The CDR3 consists of 18 residues. The CDR3 nucleotides are TGTGCCAGCAGCCAAGATGTAGGGGGGACAGGGGTTGGGGAGACCCAGTACTTC. It translates to CASSQDVGGTGVGETQYF.

V usage is TRBV27 and J usage is TRBJ2-3; 8 bases are a match to TRBD2. CDR1 and CDR2 from the germline V gene are MNHEY and SMNVEV (reference sequence). V was clipped by 3 bases and J by 2 bases; unmatched bases: 7. This CDR3 spans 16 amino acids. This CDR3 reads CASSLGLAGFTDTQYF. CDR3 sequence (DNA): TGTGCCAGCAGTTTGGGTTTAGCGGGGTTCACAGATACGCAGTATTTT.

This clone was observed a single time. The V gene is TRBV10-3, the J gene TRBJ1-2; tentative D call: TRBD1 (5 bases). Per germline, CDR1 ENHRY and CDR2 SYGVKD. CDR3 length equals 11 residues. The ends were cut back, 7 bases at V and 7 bases at J, with 10 bases in the middle. The CDR3 loop is CAINSGGGYTF. The CDR3, as DNA: TGTGCCATCAATTCCGGGGGTGGCTACACCTTC.

This clone appeared once. This chain uses TRBV28 with TRBJ1-6, with 8 bases fitting TRBD1. Germline CDR1 is MDHEN and CDR2 is SYDVKM. Trimming took 2 bases from V and 4 from J; bases not matched to a gene: 1. This CDR3 region has 15 residues. CDR3 sequence: CASSLTGGYNSPLHF. The CDR3 DNA sequence: TGTGCCAGCAGTTTAACAGGGGGTTATAATTCACCCCTCCACTTT.